The source of this T cell receptor (beta chain) is a study of blood T cell repertoires in COVID-19. At the level of the study: Sites across the United States, Italy and Spain contributed samples from acute and convalescent COVID-19. Sample material is recorded as cDNA or gDNA derived from T cells, B-cell-depleted T cells, or PBMCs.

The CDR3 extends over 15 amino acids. The V and J ends lost 1 base and 5 bases respectively, with 12 bases between them. CDR1 and CDR2 from the germline V gene are SGHVS and FNYEAQ. Methods used by the authors: Researchers report that nucleated cell counts were estimated from reference gene primer amplification. Assay: immunoSEQ multiplex PCR; the TCRdb copy retains only in-frame clones and omits some. V, J and clone size derive from that table, while D and trimming were established from the DNA sequence. The table includes approximately 150,000 clones, 65% to 90% detected once. The sequence derives from a woman aged 45-65 years in a cohort sampled during active or convalescent COVID-19. This chain uses TRBV7-6 with TRBJ1-5; D possibly corresponds to TRBD1 (5 bases). Sequencing was carried out using peripheral blood. CDR3 region: CASSLGPGFDQPQHF. CDR3 nucleotide sequence: TGTGCCAGCAGCTTAGGTCCAGGGTTTGATCAGCCCCAGCATTTT.